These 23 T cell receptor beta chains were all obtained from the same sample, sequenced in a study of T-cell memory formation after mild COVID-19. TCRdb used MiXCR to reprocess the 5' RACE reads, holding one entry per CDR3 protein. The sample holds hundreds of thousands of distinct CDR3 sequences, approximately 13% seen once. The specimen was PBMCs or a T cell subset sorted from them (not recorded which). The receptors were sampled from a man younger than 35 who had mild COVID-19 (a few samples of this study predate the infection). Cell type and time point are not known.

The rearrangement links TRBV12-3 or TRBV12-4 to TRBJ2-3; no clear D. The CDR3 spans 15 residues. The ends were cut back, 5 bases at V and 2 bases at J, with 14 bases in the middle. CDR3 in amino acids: CASSVRHTYTDTQYF. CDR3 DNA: TGTGCCAGCAGTGTTAGACACACGTACACAGATACGCAGTATTTT.

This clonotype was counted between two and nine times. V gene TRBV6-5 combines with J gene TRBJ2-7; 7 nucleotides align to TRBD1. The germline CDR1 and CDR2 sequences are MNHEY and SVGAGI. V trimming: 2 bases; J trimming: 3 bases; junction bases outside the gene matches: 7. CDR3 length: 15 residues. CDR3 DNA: TGTGCCAGCAGTTACGCCGGGACAGAGTTCTACGAGCAGTACTTC. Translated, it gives CASSYAGTEFYEQYF.

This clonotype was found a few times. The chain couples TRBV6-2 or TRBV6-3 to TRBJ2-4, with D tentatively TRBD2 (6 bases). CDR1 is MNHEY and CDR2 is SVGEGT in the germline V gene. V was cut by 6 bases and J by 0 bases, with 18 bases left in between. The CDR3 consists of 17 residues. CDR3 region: CASSPGLIPLAKNIQYF. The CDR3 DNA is TGTGCCAGCAGCCCGGGACTTATCCCTCTAGCCAAAAACATTCAGTACTTC.

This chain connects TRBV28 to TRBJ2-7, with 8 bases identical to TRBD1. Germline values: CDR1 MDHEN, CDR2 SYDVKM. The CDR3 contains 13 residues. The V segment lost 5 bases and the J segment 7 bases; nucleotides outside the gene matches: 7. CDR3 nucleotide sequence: TGTGCCAGCAGTCCACGACAGGGGCGGGAGCAGTACGTC. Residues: CASSPRQGREQYV.

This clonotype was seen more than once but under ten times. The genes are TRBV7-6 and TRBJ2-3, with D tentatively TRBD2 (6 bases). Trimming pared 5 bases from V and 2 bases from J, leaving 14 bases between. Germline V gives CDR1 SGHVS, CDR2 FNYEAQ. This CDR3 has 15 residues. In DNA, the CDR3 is TGTGCCAGCAGCACCTGGCGGGGAGTCACAGATACGCAGTATTTT. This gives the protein CASSTWRGVTDTQYF.

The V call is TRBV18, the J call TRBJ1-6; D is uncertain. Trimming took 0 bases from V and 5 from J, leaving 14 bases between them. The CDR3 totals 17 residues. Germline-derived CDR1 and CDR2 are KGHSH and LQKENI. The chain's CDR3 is CASSPPNSDLNNSPLHF. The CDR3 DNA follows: TGTGCCAGCTCACCACCGAATTCAGATTTGAATAATTCACCCCTCCACTTT.

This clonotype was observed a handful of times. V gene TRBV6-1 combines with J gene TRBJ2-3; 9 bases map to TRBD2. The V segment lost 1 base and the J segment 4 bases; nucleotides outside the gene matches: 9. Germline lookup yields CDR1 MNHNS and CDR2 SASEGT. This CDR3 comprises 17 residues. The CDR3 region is CASSEENLAGAPDTQYF. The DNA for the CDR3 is TGTGCCAGCAGTGAAGAGAATTTAGCGGGGGCCCCAGATACGCAGTATTTT.

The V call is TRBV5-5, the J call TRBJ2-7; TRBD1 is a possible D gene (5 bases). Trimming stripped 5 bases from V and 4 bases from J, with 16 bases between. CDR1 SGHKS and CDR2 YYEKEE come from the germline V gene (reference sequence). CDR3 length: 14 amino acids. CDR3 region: CASSHGPGRYEQYV. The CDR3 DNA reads TGTGCCAGCAGTCACGGACCAGGGCGATACGAGCAGTACGTC.

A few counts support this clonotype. The CDR3 nucleotides are TGTGCCAGCAGCTTGGATGGAGGCGGTTCTACACTCACCAGGGCTTTCTTT. Its translation: CASSLDGGGSTLTRAFF. This rearrangement joins TRBV5-5 to TRBJ1-1; D gene uncertain. CDR1 and CDR2 (germline): SGHKS, YYEKEE (reference sequence). Trimming removed 0 bases at V and 11 bases at J, with 26 bases between. The CDR3 totals 17 residues.

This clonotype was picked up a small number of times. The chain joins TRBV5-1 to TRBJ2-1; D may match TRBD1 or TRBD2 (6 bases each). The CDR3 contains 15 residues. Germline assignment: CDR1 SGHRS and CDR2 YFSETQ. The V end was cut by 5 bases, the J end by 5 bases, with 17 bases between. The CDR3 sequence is CASSIVPGANNEQFF. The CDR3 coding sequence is TGCGCCAGCAGTATCGTCCCGGGGGCTAACAATGAGCAGTTCTTC. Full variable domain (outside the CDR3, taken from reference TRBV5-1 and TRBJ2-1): KAGVTQTPRYLIKTRGQQVTLSCSPISGHRSVSWYQQTPGQGLQFLFEYFSETQRNKGNFPGRFSGRQFSNSRSEMNVSTLELGDSALYLCASSIVPGANNEQFFGPGTRLTVL.

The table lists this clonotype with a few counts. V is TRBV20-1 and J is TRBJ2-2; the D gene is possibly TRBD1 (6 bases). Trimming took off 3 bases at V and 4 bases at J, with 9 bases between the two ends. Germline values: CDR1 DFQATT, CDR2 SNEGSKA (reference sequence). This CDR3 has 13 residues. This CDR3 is CSARTGPTGELFF. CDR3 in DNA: TGCAGTGCTAGGACAGGACCCACCGGGGAGCTGTTTTTT.

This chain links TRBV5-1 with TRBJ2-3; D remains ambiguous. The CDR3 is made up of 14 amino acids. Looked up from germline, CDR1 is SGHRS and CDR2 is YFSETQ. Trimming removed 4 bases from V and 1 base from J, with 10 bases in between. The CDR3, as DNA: TGCGCCAGCAGCGATACCGAGGGCACAGATACGCAGTATTTT. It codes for CASSDTEGTDTQYF.

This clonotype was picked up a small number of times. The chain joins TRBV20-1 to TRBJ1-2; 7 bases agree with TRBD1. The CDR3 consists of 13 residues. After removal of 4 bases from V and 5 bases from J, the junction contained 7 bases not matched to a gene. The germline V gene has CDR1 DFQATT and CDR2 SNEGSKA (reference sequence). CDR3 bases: TGCAGTGCTACCGATAACAGGGGATATGGCTACACCTTC. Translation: CSATDNRGYGYTF.

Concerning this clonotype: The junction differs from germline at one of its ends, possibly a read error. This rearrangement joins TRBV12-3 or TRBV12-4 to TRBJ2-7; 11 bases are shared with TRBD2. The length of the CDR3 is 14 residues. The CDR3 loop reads CASSLAGGLYEQYF. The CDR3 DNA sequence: TGTGCCAGCAGTCTAGCGGGGGGCCTCTACGAGCAGTACTTC.

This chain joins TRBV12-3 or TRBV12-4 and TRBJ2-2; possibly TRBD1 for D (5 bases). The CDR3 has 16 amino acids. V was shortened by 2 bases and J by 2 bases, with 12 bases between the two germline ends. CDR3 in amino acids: CASSLPEQVNTGELFF. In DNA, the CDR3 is TGTGCCAGCAGTTTACCGGAACAGGTCAACACCGGGGAGCTGTTTTTT.

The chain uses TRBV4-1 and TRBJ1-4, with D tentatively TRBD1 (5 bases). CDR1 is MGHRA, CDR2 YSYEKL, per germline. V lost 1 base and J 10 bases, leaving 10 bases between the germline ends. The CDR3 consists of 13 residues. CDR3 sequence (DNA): TGCGCCAGCAGCCAAGTGGGACCGGGAAAACTGTTTTTT. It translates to CASSQVGPGKLFF.

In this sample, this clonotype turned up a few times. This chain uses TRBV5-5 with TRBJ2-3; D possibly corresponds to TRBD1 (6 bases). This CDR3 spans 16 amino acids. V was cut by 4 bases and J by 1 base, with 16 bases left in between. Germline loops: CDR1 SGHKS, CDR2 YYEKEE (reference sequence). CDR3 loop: CASSQAPAGGTDTQYF. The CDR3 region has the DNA TGTGCCAGCAGCCAGGCGCCGGCAGGGGGCACAGATACGCAGTATTTT.

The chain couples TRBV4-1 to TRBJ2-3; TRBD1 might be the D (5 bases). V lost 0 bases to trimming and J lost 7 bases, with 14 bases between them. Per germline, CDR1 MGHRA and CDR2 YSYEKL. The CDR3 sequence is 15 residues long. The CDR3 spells CASSQDSGAGYTQYF. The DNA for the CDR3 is TGCGCCAGCAGCCAAGATAGTGGGGCCGGCTATACGCAGTATTTT.

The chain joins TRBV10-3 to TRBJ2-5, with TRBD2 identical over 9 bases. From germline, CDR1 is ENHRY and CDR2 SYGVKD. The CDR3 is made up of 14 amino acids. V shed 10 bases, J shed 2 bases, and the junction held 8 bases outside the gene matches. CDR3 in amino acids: CATRSSGGQETQYF. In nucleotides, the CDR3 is TGTGCCACCAGAAGTAGCGGGGGTCAAGAGACCCAGTACTTC.

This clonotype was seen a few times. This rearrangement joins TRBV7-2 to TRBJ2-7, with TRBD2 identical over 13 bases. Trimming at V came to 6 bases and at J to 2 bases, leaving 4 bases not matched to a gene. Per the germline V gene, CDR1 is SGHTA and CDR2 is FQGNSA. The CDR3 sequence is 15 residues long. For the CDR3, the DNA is TGTGCCAGCAGTTGGACTAGCGGGGGAGCCTACGAGCAGTACTTC. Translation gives CASSWTSGGAYEQYF.

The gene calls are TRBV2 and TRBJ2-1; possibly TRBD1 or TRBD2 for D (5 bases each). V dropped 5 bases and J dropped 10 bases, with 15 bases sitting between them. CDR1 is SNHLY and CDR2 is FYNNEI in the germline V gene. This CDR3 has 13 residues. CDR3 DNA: TGTGCCAGCAGTAGGGACGGAGTAAAAGAGCAGTTCTTC. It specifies CASSRDGVKEQFF. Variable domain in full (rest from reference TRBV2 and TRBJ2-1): EPEVTQTPSHQVTQMGQEVILRCVPISNHLYFYWYRQILGQKVEFLVSFYNNEISEKSEIFDDQFSVERPDGSNFTLKIRSTKLEDSAMYFCASSRDGVKEQFFGPGTRLTVL.

This CDR3 is CSAPLAGGRRDEQYF. The CDR3 DNA is TGCAGTGCTCCACTAGCGGGGGGCCGCCGGGATGAGCAGTACTTC. The J gene is TRBJ2-7, the V gene TRBV20-1; TRBD2 matches 12 bases. This CDR3 comprises 15 residues. Germline V gene lookup returns CDR1 DFQATT and CDR2 SNEGSKA (reference sequence). V gave up 5 bases and J gave up 7 bases; unmatched junction bases: 12.

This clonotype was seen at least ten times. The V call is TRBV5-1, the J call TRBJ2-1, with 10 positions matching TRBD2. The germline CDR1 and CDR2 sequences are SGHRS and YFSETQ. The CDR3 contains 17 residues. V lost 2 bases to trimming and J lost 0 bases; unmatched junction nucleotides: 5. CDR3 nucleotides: TGCGCCAGCAGCTTCAGCGGGGGGGATAGCTCCTACAATGAGCAGTTCTTC. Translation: CASSFSGGDSSYNEQFF.